These 7 T cell receptor beta chains came from one sample sequenced in a study of T cells in Graves' hyperthyroidism and ophthalmopathy. Amplification yielded TCR beta CDR3 regions, with RNA transcripts as the source. In the first-round RT-PCR of the TCR CDR3, the HTBI primer set was used. From the multiplex PCR reads, TCRdb called clonotypes with MiXCR, one entry per CDR3 protein. The repertoire holds roughly 420,000 distinct CDR3 sequences, around 14% seen once, with 7.7% in the top ten. Sequencing used blood. The receptors come from a woman between 18 and 30 years old with Graves' hyperthyroidism.

This rearrangement joins TRBV12-3 or TRBV12-4 to TRBJ1-4, with no clear D. Trimming removed 6 bases from V and 2 bases from J, with 10 bases in between. The CDR3 is 14 residues long. CDR3 sequence reads: CASSPSSTNEKLFF. For the CDR3, the DNA is TGTGCCAGCAGCCCCAGTAGCACTAATGAAAAACTGTTTTTT.

This clonotype was seen ten or more times. The J gene is TRBJ2-7, the V gene TRBV7-8; the D gene is possibly TRBD1 (5 bases). CDR3 length: 15 residues. CDR1 and CDR2 (germline): SGHVS, FQNEAQ. V lost 0 bases and J 8 bases, leaving 17 bases between the germline ends. This CDR3 reads CASSLARVSGLQQYF. In DNA, the CDR3 is TGTGCCAGCAGCTTAGCGAGAGTATCAGGGTTGCAGCAGTACTTC.

In this sample, this clonotype turned up a few times. The chain uses TRBV5-1 and TRBJ2-5; 8 nucleotides line up with TRBD1. In germline, CDR1 is SGHRS, CDR2 YFSETQ. The CDR3 runs to 15 residues. V lost 0 bases to trimming and J lost 5 bases; unmatched junction nucleotides: 6. The CDR3 sequence: CASSLGRGRRETQYF. As DNA, the CDR3 is TGCGCCAGCAGCTTGGGCAGGGGGCGTCGGGAGACCCAGTACTTC.

The chain links TRBV6-5 to TRBJ2-6; D is uncertain. In germline, CDR1 is MNHEY, CDR2 SVGAGI. This CDR3 has 18 residues. V was shortened by 7 bases and J by 0 bases, with 19 bases between the two germline ends. The CDR3 DNA is TGTGCCAGCATTAAACGGGCCAGCCCTGGCTCTGGGGCCAACGTCCTGACTTTC. Residues: CASIKRASPGSGANVLTF.

The chain links TRBV29-1 to TRBJ1-2, with D unclear. Trimming cost V 7 bases and J 2 bases, with 14 bases left between them. Germline CDR1 is SQVTM and CDR2 is ANQGSEA. The CDR3 runs to 13 residues. The CDR3 region is CSATDGLNYGYTF. The CDR3 coding sequence is TGCAGCGCAACCGACGGGTTGAACTATGGCTACACCTTC.

In its sample, this clonotype was seen a few times. The V gene is TRBV20-1, the J gene TRBJ2-1; D is unresolved. Per germline, CDR1 DFQATT and CDR2 SNEGSKA (reference sequence). CDR3 length: 12 amino acids. With 3 bases removed from V and 7 bases from J, the gap between germline ends came to 10 bases. CDR3 bases: TGCAGTGCTAGTCTCCTAGAAAATGAGCAGTTCTTC. Amino acid sequence: CSASLLENEQFF.

This clonotype was counted only a few times. The chain combines TRBV5-4 with TRBJ2-7, with unresolved D. Per the germline V gene, CDR1 is SGHNT and CDR2 is YYREEE (reference sequence). The CDR3 consists of 14 residues. Trimming stripped 3 bases from V and 3 bases from J, with 13 bases between. As DNA, the CDR3 is TGTGCCAGCAGCTATGGTGGCAGGATCTACGAGCAGTACTTC. Protein: CASSYGGRIYEQYF.